This is a list of T cell receptor gamma chains from one sample in a study of Vδ1+ human thymocytes. TCRdb re-called the multiplex PCR reads with CATT. The sample yields 25,000 to 35,000 gamma-chain clones, around 18% seen once. The sequencing sample was made of Vdelta1+ gamma-delta thymocytes from the thymus. The receptors originated from a boy under three years old who had congenital heart surgery. Each CDR3 is given with its conserved first and last residue. The size entry is marked missing in some rows and otherwise reads once, few, many or a size class.

J gene,clone size,V gene,CDR3 DNA,CDR3 protein
TRGJP,.,TRGV9,TGTGCCTTGTGGGAGTCCCAAGAGTTGGGCAAAAAAATCAAGGTATTC,CALWESQELGKKIKVF
TRGJ1/TRGJ2,.,TRGV9,TGTGCCTTGTGGGAGTACGGTAAGAAACTCTTT,CALWEYGKKLF
TRGJ1/TRGJ2,few,TRGV4,TGTGCCACCTGGGACTCGACAGGGTATAAGAAACTCTTT,CATWDSTGYKKLF
TRGJ1/TRGJ2,few,TRGV4,TGTGCCACCTGGGAGAGATCTTATTATAAGAAACTCTTT,CATWERSYYKKLF
TRGJP2,.,TRGV4,TGTGCCACCTGGGGCCCCGGGGGGTTGGGGGATTGGATCAAGACGTTT,CATWGPGGLGDWIKTF
TRGJ1/TRGJ2,few,TRGV2,TGTGCCACCTGGGAAATCCCCCATAAGAAACTCTTT,CATWEIPHKKLF
TRGJ1/TRGJ2,.,TRGV9,TGTGCCTTGTGGGAGGTTCCCAAACTCTTT,CALWEVPKLF
TRGJP2,.,TRGV5,TGTGCCACCTGGGGCTATGATTGGATCAAGACGTTT,CATWGYDWIKTF
TRGJ1/TRGJ2,once,TRGV8,TGTGCCACCTGGGAGACGGATCTCTTT,CATWETDLF
TRGJ1/TRGJ2,.,TRGV4,TGTGCCACCTGGGATCAAAAGATTATTGGTAAGAAACTCTTT,CATWDQKIIGKKLF
TRGJ1/TRGJ2,.,TRGV4,TGTGCCACCTGGGATGGGCGGCGTTGGTATAAGAAACTCTTT,CATWDGRRWYKKLF
TRGJ1/TRGJ2,.,TRGV5,TGTGCCACCTGGGACAGGCAGGGATATAAGAAACTCTTT,CATWDRQGYKKLF
TRGJ1/TRGJ2,few,TRGV5,TGTGCCACCTGGGACAGGAGGATTGGGAAACTCTTT,CATWDRRIGKLF
TRGJ1/TRGJ2,.,TRGV4,TGTGCCACCTGGGATGGGCAATGGTATAAGAAACTCTTT,CATWDGQWYKKLF